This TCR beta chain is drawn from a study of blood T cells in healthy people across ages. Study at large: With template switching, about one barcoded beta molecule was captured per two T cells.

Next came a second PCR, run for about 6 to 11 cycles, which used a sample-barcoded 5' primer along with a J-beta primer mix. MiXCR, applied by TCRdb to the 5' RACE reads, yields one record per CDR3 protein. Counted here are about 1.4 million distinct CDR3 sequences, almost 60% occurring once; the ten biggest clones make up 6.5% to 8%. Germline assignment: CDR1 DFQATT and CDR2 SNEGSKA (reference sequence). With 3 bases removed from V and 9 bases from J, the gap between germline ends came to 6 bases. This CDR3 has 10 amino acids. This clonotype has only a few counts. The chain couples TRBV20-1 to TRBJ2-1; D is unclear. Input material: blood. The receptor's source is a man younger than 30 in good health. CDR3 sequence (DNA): TGCAGTGCTAGCGGACCTGAGCAGTTCTTC. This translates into CSASGPEQFF.